This T cell receptor beta chain was observed in a study of shared clonotypes between healthy human individuals. The sample holds a few counts of this clone. Produced via immunoSEQ multiplex PCR; TCRdb's table is partial and in-frame only. This sample has nearly 1 million clones; around 80% occur once, and the top ten carry about 1.5%. Specimen: memory CD4+ T cells sorted from blood. Regarding subset: CD45RA-negative fraction. The TCR sequence derives from a man between 18 and 35 years old in good health.

The chain's CDR3 is CASSRQRVSNQPQHF. As DNA, the CDR3 is TGTGCCAGCAGTCGACAGAGAGTCAGCAATCAGCCCCAGCATTTT. The chain is built from TRBV28 and TRBJ1-5, with TRBD1 as a possible D gene (5 bases). Germline CDR1 is MDHEN and CDR2 is SYDVKM. Trimming took off 5 bases at V and 1 base at J, with 12 bases between the two ends. The CDR3 contains 15 residues.